In its sample, the clone carrying this T cell receptor (beta chain) was seen a few times. This sample was included in a study of T cell repertoires in cytomegalovirus infection. TCRdb recomputed calls from the reads with MiXCR, one row per CDR3 protein. The table has hundreds of thousands of distinct CDR3 sequences, approximately 34% seen once. This sequence originates from a human donor in good health (CMV status not recorded). Some clones in this sample may be carry-over from other donors' samples. The specimen was PBMCs.

In nucleotides, the CDR3 is TGTGCCAGCAGCCAAGAAGACAAACTGATCAGGGCAGCGAACACCGGGGAGCTGTTTTTT. As protein: CASSQEDKLIRAANTGELFF. J is TRBJ2-2 and V is TRBV14; weak D call: TRBD1 (5 bases). Germline CDR1 reads SGHDN; CDR2 reads FVKESK. V lost 0 bases and J 0 bases, leaving 20 bases between the germline ends. The CDR3 sequence is 20 residues long.